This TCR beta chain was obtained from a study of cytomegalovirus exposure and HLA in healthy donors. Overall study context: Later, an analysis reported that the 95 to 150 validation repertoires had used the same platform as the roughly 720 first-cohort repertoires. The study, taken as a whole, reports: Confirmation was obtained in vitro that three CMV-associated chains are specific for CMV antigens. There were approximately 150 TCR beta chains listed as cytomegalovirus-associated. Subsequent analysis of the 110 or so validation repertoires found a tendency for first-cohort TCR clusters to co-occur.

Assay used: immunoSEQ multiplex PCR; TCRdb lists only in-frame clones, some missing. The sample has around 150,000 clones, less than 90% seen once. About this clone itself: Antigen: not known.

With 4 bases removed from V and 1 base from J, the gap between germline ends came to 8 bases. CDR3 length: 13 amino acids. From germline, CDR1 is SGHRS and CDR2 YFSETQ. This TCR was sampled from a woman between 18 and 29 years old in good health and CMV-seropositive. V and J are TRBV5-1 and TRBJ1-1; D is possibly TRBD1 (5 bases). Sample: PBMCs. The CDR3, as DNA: TGCGCCAGCAGCCGACAGCAGAACACTGAAGCTTTCTTT. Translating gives CASSRQQNTEAFF.